This T cell receptor beta chain was found in a study of T-cell reconstitution after alpha-beta-depleted transplantation in children (dated by TCRdb to 2015 to 2016). Background for the entire study: T-cell immune reconstitution after TCRalphabeta/CD19-depleted allogeneic hematopoietic cell transplantation in children was quantitatively tracked in the study by means of TCR repertoire profiling.

The library relied on PCR. For sequencing, an Illumina HiSeq 2500 was employed. Molecular barcoding was employed in the preparation of TCR libraries, with unique molecular identifiers being used to normalize TCRbeta repertoire quantification. Using fastp at Q25 and MiXCR, TCRdb reprocessed the public reads and kept productive beta chains. Rows with one shared CDR3 protein collapse into an entry with the most common genes and DNA. The sample data list hundreds of thousands of distinct CDR3 sequences, and roughly 9.5% of these were observed just once. The top ten clones comprise about 9.4% of the sample. This clonotype showed up just a few times. Its recognized antigen is unknown. No clone much larger than this one lies a single base away; base qualities are absent. For this chain, trimming is 6 bases at the V end and 3 bases at the J end, and the number of junction bases without a gene match is 2. Counted from cysteine to phenylalanine, this CDR3 has 11 amino acids. The kept DNA is CDR3 alone, 33 bases in frame from the first base. For CDR1 and CDR2, the germline V gene lists SQVTM and ANQGSEA.

This sample comprised PBMCs from the stem cell graft donor, obtained from the stem cell graft. The chain joins TRBV29-1 to TRBJ2-7; TRBD1 matches 7 bases in the middle. This TCR derives from a human donor who donated a stem cell graft to a child with SCID. The CDR3 protein is CSVNRGYEQYF. The nucleotide sequence reads as follows: TGCAGCGTAAACAGGGGCTACGAGCAGTACTTC.